This TCR beta chain was obtained from a study of blood T cell repertoires in COVID-19. About the study: There were acute and convalescent COVID-19 samples, and they came from the United States, Italy and Spain. Nucleic acid was either cDNA or gDNA, and it came from T cells, B-cell-depleted T cells, or PBMCs.

This CDR3 is built from 16 residues. Trimming took off 0 bases at V and 3 bases at J, with 14 bases between the two ends. Germline values: CDR1 MNHNS, CDR2 SASEGT. In the study's own analysis: Amplification of reference gene primers provided the estimated nucleated cell counts. Only in-frame clones appear in the TCRdb table, and some are missing; sequencing was by immunoSEQ multiplex PCR. The DNA was the basis for D and trimming; V, J and clone size are from that table. The data show 93,000 or so clones, roughly 90% seen once. Sequences were obtained from peripheral blood. The rearrangement links TRBV6-1 to TRBJ1-2, with D uncertain. The TCR comes from a woman aged 60-70 years with acute or convalescent COVID-19. The DNA of the CDR3 is TGTGCCAGCAGTGAAGCGCAGGCAGAATCATACTATGGCTACACCTTC. It encodes CASSEAQAESYYGYTF.